This passage covers 18 T cell receptor beta chains from one sample sequenced in a study of shared clonotypes between healthy human individuals. Only in-frame clones appear in the TCRdb table, and some are missing; sequencing was by immunoSEQ multiplex PCR. The sample holds just over 2,000,000 clones, approximately 95% seen once. The sequenced sample consisted of naive CD4+ T cells sorted from blood. Subset: CD45RA+ positively selected. These receptors originate from a man in his late teens or twenties in good health.

V and J are TRBV27 and TRBJ1-2; no clear D. CDR3 length: 15 amino acids. The ends were cut back, 0 bases at V and 9 bases at J, with 17 bases in the middle. In germline, CDR1 is MNHEY, CDR2 SMNVEV (reference sequence). The CDR3 sequence: CASSLSGRYSSSYTF. Here the CDR3 DNA reads TGTGCCAGCAGTTTATCGGGGAGGTACAGCTCAAGCTACACCTTC.

The chain uses TRBV25-1 and TRBJ2-7; 7 nucleotides match TRBD2. This CDR3 comprises 13 residues. Per germline, CDR1 MGHDK and CDR2 SYGVNS. J lost 1 base, V lost 6 bases, and 3 bases had no gene match. The CDR3 loop is CASRPGGSYEQYF. The DNA for the CDR3 is TGTGCCAGCAGGCCGGGAGGTTCCTACGAGCAGTACTTC.

The chain joins TRBV7-6 to TRBJ2-1; 10 positions agree with TRBD2. Germline V CDR1 and CDR2: SGHVS, FNYEAQ. The V and J ends lost 0 bases and 4 bases, in that order; junction bases with no gene match: 6. There are 17 residues in the CDR3. The CDR3 spells CASSLAPSGSQYNEQFF. The CDR3 coding sequence is TGTGCCAGCAGCTTAGCGCCTAGCGGGAGTCAATACAATGAGCAGTTCTTC.

The chain joins TRBV5-1 to TRBJ1-3; 8 bases fit TRBD1. The V gene end was trimmed by 3 bases and the J gene end by 4 bases; junction bases not matched to a gene: 3. CDR1 and CDR2 from the germline V gene are SGHRS and YFSETQ. This CDR3 has 14 amino acids. Here the CDR3 reads CASSSSGGGNTIYF. CDR3 coding DNA: TGCGCCAGCAGCTCCTCAGGGGGCGGAAACACCATATATTTT.

V usage is TRBV5-1 and J usage is TRBJ1-4, with 9 bases that match TRBD1. This CDR3 spans 16 amino acids. Germline V gene lookup returns CDR1 SGHRS and CDR2 YFSETQ. V dropped 4 bases and J dropped 1; count of bases not matched to a gene: 5. The CDR3 coding sequence is TGCGCCAGCAGCGCGGGACAGGGTATAACTAATGAAAAACTGTTTTTT. It codes for CASSAGQGITNEKLFF.

The V and J genes are TRBV5-1 and TRBJ1-3; D is undetermined. V dropped 8 bases and J dropped 0 bases, with 15 bases sitting between them. The CDR3 runs to 15 residues. Germline V gives CDR1 SGHRS, CDR2 YFSETQ. CDR3 in amino acids: CARNLLNHSGNTIYF. CDR3 nucleotides: TGCGCCAGAAACCTCTTGAACCACTCTGGAAACACCATATATTTT.

This clone occurred once. The V and J genes are TRBV6-1 and TRBJ2-7, with TRBD2 matching over 7 bases. The CDR3 has 14 amino acids. The junction had 5 bases not matched to a gene; V was cut back by 6 bases and J by 0 bases. Germline-derived CDR1 and CDR2 are MNHNS and SASEGT. The CDR3 nucleotides are TGTGCCAGCAGGAACGGGGGGAACTCCTACGAGCAGTACTTC. Translating gives CASRNGGNSYEQYF.

V gene TRBV6-1 combines with J gene TRBJ1-6; D gene uncertain. The CDR3 extends over 20 amino acids. Deletions cut 2 bases from V and 3 bases from J, with 23 bases between. The V gene's germline CDR1 is MNHNS and CDR2 SASEGT. DNA for the CDR3: TGTGCCAGCAGTGAATACCCCCCCAGTATAGGCCCTCTCTATAATTCACCCCTCCACTTT. This translates into CASSEYPPSIGPLYNSPLHF.

For this clone: Other DNA sequences within the sample encode an identical CDR3. CDR3 sequence reads: CSAGGGAGYTF. DNA of the CDR3: TGCAGTGCCGGAGGGGGGGCTGGCTACACCTTC. The chain recombines TRBV20-1 with TRBJ1-2; perhaps TRBD1 as D (6 bases). Trimming shortened V by 6 bases and J by 7 bases, and 12 bases separated the two germline ends. The length of the CDR3 is 11 residues. Looked up from germline, CDR1 is DFQATT and CDR2 is SNEGSKA (reference sequence).

J is TRBJ2-3 and V is TRBV11-2; tentatively, D is TRBD2 (6 bases). The CDR3 is 16 amino acids. Trimming pared 7 bases from V and 0 bases from J, leaving 17 bases between. Germline CDR1 and CDR2: SGHAT and FQNNGV. The chain's CDR3 is CASTPGTSKSTDTQYF. The CDR3 DNA sequence: TGTGCCAGCACTCCCGGGACTTCGAAGAGCACAGATACGCAGTATTTT.

This chain joins TRBV6-5 and TRBJ1-3; TRBD1 matches at 8 bases. From germline, CDR1 is MNHEY and CDR2 SVGAGI. J was trimmed by 3 bases and V by 2 bases; bases with no gene match: 3. The CDR3 loop spans 15 amino acids. The chain's CDR3 is CASSYAGGLGNTIYF. CDR3 sequence (DNA): TGTGCCAGCAGTTACGCAGGGGGCCTTGGAAACACCATATATTTT.

V usage is TRBV7-2 and J usage is TRBJ2-6, with a tentative D call TRBD1 (5 bases). The V end lost 3 bases, the J end lost 4 bases, and 13 bases lay between the germline ends. This CDR3 comprises 16 residues. Looked up from germline, CDR1 is SGHTA and CDR2 is FQGNSA. The CDR3 sequence is CASSFGQGTGANVLTF. The DNA of the CDR3 is TGTGCCAGCAGCTTTGGGCAGGGTACAGGGGCCAACGTCCTGACTTTC.

Remarks on this clone: One end of the junction is discordant with germline, which a read error may explain. The V call is TRBV7-7, the J call TRBJ2-4, with 11 bases that match TRBD1. This CDR3 spans 22 amino acids. Germline loops: CDR1 SSHAT, CDR2 FNYEAQ (reference sequence). The CDR3 DNA is TGTGCTAGCAGGTACCGGGACAGGGGGTTCCTCACCCCTGGGCTAGCCAAAAACATTCAGTACTTC. Translating it yields CASRYRDRGFLTPGLAKNIQYF.

This chain uses TRBV11-2 with TRBJ1-1, with 10 positions matching TRBD1. Germline V lookup: CDR1 SGHAT, CDR2 FQNNGV. V lost 1 base, J lost 11 bases, and 10 bases stayed unmatched. The CDR3 covers 15 residues. CDR3 nucleotide sequence: TGTGCCAGCAGCTTAGCCGCGGGACAGGGGACAGGGGCTTTCTTT. It yields the protein CASSLAAGQGTGAFF. The full variable domain, completed using reference TRBV11-2 and TRBJ1-1, is EAGVAQSPRYKIIEKRQSVAFWCNPISGHATLYWYQQILGQGPKLLIQFQNNGVVDDSQLPKDRFSAERLKGVDSTLKIQPAKLEDSAVYLCASSLAAGQGTGAFFGQGTRLTVV.

Of note for this clone: Other nucleotide sequences from this sample produce the same CDR3. The chain couples TRBV7-9 to TRBJ2-2; no reliable D call. V lost 3 bases and J 0 bases, leaving 2 bases between the germline ends. This CDR3 spans 13 amino acids. Germline CDR1 reads SEHNR; CDR2 reads FQNEAQ (reference sequence). The CDR3 DNA sequence: TGTGCCAGCAGCTTCGCGAACACCGGGGAGCTGTTTTTT. Its protein is CASSFANTGELFF.

The chain couples TRBV7-8 to TRBJ2-7; TRBD2 agrees at 7 bases. The V segment lost 5 bases and the J segment 6 bases; nucleotides outside the gene matches: 13. The CDR3 sequence is 15 residues long. CDR1 and CDR2 from the germline V gene are SGHVS and FQNEAQ. The CDR3 DNA reads as TGTGCCAGCAGCGGTCGGCGAGCGGGGTCCGGCGAGCAGTACTTC. This sequence encodes CASSGRRAGSGEQYF.

The chain combines TRBV18 with TRBJ2-3; TRBD2 agrees at 10 bases. V lost 3 bases, J lost 1 base, and 7 bases stayed unmatched. The CDR3 contains 17 residues. Germline V gene sequence: CDR1 KGHSH, CDR2 LQKENI. The CDR3 DNA sequence: TGTGCCAGCTCACCTCTAGCGGGGGCCCTCCGCACAGATACGCAGTATTTT. This gives the protein CASSPLAGALRTDTQYF. The entire variable domain, with the rest obtained from reference TRBV18 and TRBJ2-3, is as follows: NAGVMQNPRHLVRRRGQEARLRCSPMKGHSHVYWYRQLPEEGLKFMVYLQKENIIDESGMPKERFSAEFPKEGPSILRIQQVVRGDSAAYFCASSPLAGALRTDTQYFGPGTRLTVL.

The chain links TRBV6-5 to TRBJ2-7, with D possibly called TRBD1 or TRBD2 (5 bases each). With 2 bases removed from V and 0 bases from J, the gap between germline ends came to 11 bases. Germline V gene data show CDR1 as MNHEY and CDR2 as SVGAGI. The CDR3 runs to 15 residues. CDR3: CASSYQAGSSYEQYF. CDR3 bases: TGTGCCAGCAGTTACCAGGCAGGGAGCTCCTACGAGCAGTACTTC.